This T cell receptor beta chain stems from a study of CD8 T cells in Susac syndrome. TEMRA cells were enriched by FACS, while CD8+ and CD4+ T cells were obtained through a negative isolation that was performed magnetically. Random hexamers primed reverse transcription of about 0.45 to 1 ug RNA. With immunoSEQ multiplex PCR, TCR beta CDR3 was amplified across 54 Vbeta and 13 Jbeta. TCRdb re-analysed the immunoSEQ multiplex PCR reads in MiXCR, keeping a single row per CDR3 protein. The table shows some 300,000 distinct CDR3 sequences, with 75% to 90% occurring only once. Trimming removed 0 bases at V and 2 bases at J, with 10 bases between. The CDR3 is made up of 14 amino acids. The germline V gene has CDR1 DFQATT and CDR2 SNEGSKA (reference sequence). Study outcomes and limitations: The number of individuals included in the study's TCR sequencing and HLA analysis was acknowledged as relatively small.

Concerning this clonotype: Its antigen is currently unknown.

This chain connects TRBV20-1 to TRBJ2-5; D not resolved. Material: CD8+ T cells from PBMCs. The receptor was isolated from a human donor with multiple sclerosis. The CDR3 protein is CSARDVDVQETQYF. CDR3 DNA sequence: TGCAGTGCTAGAGATGTGGACGTGCAAGAGACCCAGTACTTC.